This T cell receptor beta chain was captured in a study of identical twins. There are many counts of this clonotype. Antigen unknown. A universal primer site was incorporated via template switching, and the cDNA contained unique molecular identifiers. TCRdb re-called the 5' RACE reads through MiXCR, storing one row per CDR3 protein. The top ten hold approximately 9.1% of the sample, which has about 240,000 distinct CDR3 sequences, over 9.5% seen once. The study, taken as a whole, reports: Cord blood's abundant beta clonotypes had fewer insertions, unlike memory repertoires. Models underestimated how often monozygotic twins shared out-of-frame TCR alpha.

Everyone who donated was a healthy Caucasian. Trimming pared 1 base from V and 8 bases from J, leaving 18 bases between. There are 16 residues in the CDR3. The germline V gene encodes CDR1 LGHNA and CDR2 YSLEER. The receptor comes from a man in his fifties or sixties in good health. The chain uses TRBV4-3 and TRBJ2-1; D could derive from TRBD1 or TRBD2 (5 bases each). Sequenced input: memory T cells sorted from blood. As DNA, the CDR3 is TGCGCCAGCAGCCAAGGGGATGGGACGCACCTCGATGAGCAGTTCTTC. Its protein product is CASSQGDGTHLDEQFF.